The 32 T cell receptor beta chains in this list originate from one sample, sequenced in a study of blood T cell repertoires in COVID-19. TCRdb's copy holds only in-frame clones and misses some; the assay was immunoSEQ multiplex PCR. The sample holds about 270,000 clones, 86% seen once. Sequencing input: peripheral blood. Receptors were obtained from a woman in her 30s with COVID-19, enrolled during active disease.

This clone has a single count. The chain carries TRBV4-2 and TRBJ2-2; 11 positions agree with TRBD2. Germline V gene sequence: CDR1 LGHNA, CDR2 YNFKEQ. Trimming cost V 4 bases and J 5 bases; bases outside gene matches: 6. CDR3 length equals 16 residues. CDR3 residues: CASSRGLAEGTGELFF. CDR3 DNA sequence: TGTGCCAGCAGCCGGGGACTAGCGGAGGGTACCGGGGAGCTGTTTTTT.

This chain's CDR3 is CASSFLGGWYTDTQYF. CDR3 sequence (DNA): TGTGCCAGCAGCTTTCTCGGGGGTTGGTACACAGATACGCAGTATTTT. The chain links TRBV7-2 to TRBJ2-3, with D tentatively TRBD2 (6 bases). V was trimmed by 3 bases and J by 2 bases, leaving 15 bases between them. The CDR3 is 16 residues long. Germline V gives CDR1 SGHTA, CDR2 FQGNSA.

The chain employs TRBV11-3 and TRBJ2-2; D is unclear. Germline values: CDR1 SGHNT, CDR2 YENEEA. CDR3 size: 12 residues. V gave up 11 bases and J gave up 0 bases, with 7 bases separating them. CDR3 sequence (DNA): TGTGCCGTCCGTTCGAACACCGGGGAGCTGTTTTTT. Protein product: CAVRSNTGELFF.

The CDR3 coding sequence is TGTGCCAGCAGTTTAAGGGAGGGGAGGACCAAAAACATTCAGTACTTC. This gives the protein CASSLREGRTKNIQYF. The chain is built from TRBV28 and TRBJ2-4; 7 nucleotides line up with TRBD2. Germline CDR1 is MDHEN and CDR2 is SYDVKM. CDR3 length: 16 amino acids. The J segment lost 2 bases and the V segment lost 2 bases, leaving 6 bases of the junction unmatched.

V usage is TRBV6-5 and J usage is TRBJ2-7; 9 positions agree with TRBD1. V lost 5 bases and J lost 7; bases outside the gene matches: 12. Looked up from germline, CDR1 is MNHEY and CDR2 is SVGAGI. The CDR3 consists of 15 residues. CDR3 residues: CASSPRQGGSEEQYF. CDR3 DNA: TGTGCCAGCAGTCCGCGACAGGGGGGTTCGGAAGAGCAGTACTTC.

The chain is built from TRBV7-7 and TRBJ2-1; TRBD2 matches at 10 bases. The junction had 13 bases not matched to a gene; V was cut back by 5 bases and J by 3 bases. The length of the CDR3 is 18 residues. CDR1 is SSHAT and CDR2 is FNYEAQ in the germline V gene (reference sequence). CDR3 DNA sequence: TGTGCCAGCAGCCCCCGCACTAGCGGGGACCCTATCTACAATGAGCAGTTCTTC. Translating gives CASSPRTSGDPIYNEQFF. Looking up the rest from reference TRBV7-7 and TRBJ2-1 gives the full variable domain: GAGVSQSPRYKVTKRGQDVTLRCDPISSHATLYWYQQALGQGPEFLTYFNYEAQPDKSGLPSDRFSAERPEGSISTLTIQRTEQRDSAMYRCASSPRTSGDPIYNEQFFGPGTRLTVL.

The chain joins TRBV7-9 to TRBJ1-6; D is perhaps TRBD1 (6 bases). The CDR3 is 15 amino acids. The V gene lost 2 bases and the J gene lost 9 bases, with 14 bases spanning the gap. Germline V CDR1 and CDR2: SEHNR, FQNEAQ (reference sequence). The DNA of the CDR3 is TGTGCCAGCAGCTTAATTGCCGGGGGGCTTTCACCCCTCCACTTT. Encoded protein: CASSLIAGGLSPLHF.

This rearrangement joins TRBV5-5 to TRBJ1-1; 7 positions agree with TRBD1. J gave up 3 bases and V 4 bases, and 6 bases lay outside the gene matches. The CDR3 loop spans 14 amino acids. CDR1 SGHKS and CDR2 YYEKEE come from the germline V gene (reference sequence). The CDR3 protein is CASSPITGDTEAFF. CDR3 DNA sequence: TGTGCCAGCAGCCCGATAACAGGGGACACTGAAGCTTTCTTT.

The rearrangement uses TRBV5-1 and TRBJ2-7; D gene uncertain. CDR3 length: 14 residues. Trimming cost V 4 bases and J 2 bases, with 13 bases left between them. The germline CDR1 and CDR2 sequences are SGHRS and YFSETQ. This chain's CDR3 is CASSVSGSPYEQYF. In nucleotides, the CDR3 is TGCGCCAGCAGCGTCTCCGGTTCCCCCTACGAGCAGTACTTC.

V usage is TRBV7-7 and J usage is TRBJ2-5, with 7 bases aligning to TRBD2. After removal of 5 bases from V and 4 bases from J, the junction contained 4 bases not matched to a gene. This CDR3 contains 13 residues. Germline V gene lookup returns CDR1 SSHAT and CDR2 FNYEAQ (reference sequence). The CDR3 coding sequence is TGTGCCAGCAGCCGCGGGGGTGGAGAGACCCAGTACTTC. Residues: CASSRGGGETQYF.

The chain couples TRBV7-2 to TRBJ2-2; tentatively, D is TRBD2 (6 bases). V dropped 3 bases and J dropped 1 base, with 9 bases sitting between them. This CDR3 has 15 amino acids. The germline V gene encodes CDR1 SGHTA and CDR2 FQGNSA. The CDR3, as DNA: TGTGCCAGCAGCTTCTCCGGGGGGAACACCGGGGAGCTGTTTTTT. Translated: CASSFSGGNTGELFF.

The chain employs TRBV19 and TRBJ1-3, with D tentatively TRBD1 (5 bases). V lost 4 bases to trimming and J lost 7 bases, with 11 bases between them. Germline CDR1 LNHDA, CDR2 SQIVND (reference sequence). The CDR3 has 13 residues. DNA of the CDR3: TGTGCCAGTAGTAGAAGGGGAATGAACACCATATATTTT. This translates into CASSRRGMNTIYF.

The chain links TRBV6-2 or TRBV6-3 to TRBJ2-7; 9 nucleotides match TRBD1. V was clipped by 5 bases and J by 3 bases; unmatched bases: 14. The CDR3 is made up of 17 amino acids. CDR1 is MNHEY, CDR2 SVGEGT, per germline. This CDR3 is CASSLSKTGGRFYEQYF. CDR3 DNA: TGTGCCAGCAGTCTATCCAAGACAGGGGGAAGGTTCTACGAGCAGTACTTC.

Only a few counts were recorded for this clone. CDR3 DNA sequence: TGCGCCAGCAGCTTGGAAGGAGGGGGCCCGGCGGCTAACTATGGCTACACCTTC. It specifies CASSLEGGGPAANYGYTF. The J gene is TRBJ1-2, the V gene TRBV5-1; 7 bases fit TRBD1. The J segment lost 0 bases and the V segment lost 0 bases, leaving 11 bases of the junction unmatched. This CDR3 has 18 amino acids. CDR1 and CDR2 (germline): SGHRS, YFSETQ.

The chain combines TRBV19 with TRBJ1-6; D is undetermined. CDR1 is LNHDA and CDR2 is SQIVND in the germline V gene (reference sequence). This CDR3 is 14 amino acids long. Between the trimmed V and J ends, which lost 7 bases and 0 bases, there was a span of 7 bases. The CDR3, as DNA: TGTGCCAGTACCCCAGGCTCCTATAATTCACCCCTCCACTTT. This sequence encodes CASTPGSYNSPLHF.

The J gene is TRBJ1-1, the V gene TRBV27, with 9 bases matching TRBD1. Per the germline V gene, CDR1 is MNHEY and CDR2 is SMNVEV (reference sequence). After removal of 5 bases from V and 4 bases from J, the junction contained 5 bases not matched to a gene. This CDR3 comprises 14 residues. The CDR3 region has the DNA TGTGCCAGCAGTCCGACAGGGGGAGTCACTGAAGCTTTCTTT. As protein: CASSPTGGVTEAFF.

This clone was picked up many times. The V and J genes are TRBV4-2 and TRBJ2-1; 8 bases match TRBD2. This CDR3 has 13 residues. Trimming took 3 bases from V and 7 from J; bases not matched to a gene: 2. Germline CDR1 LGHNA, CDR2 YNFKEQ. The CDR3 nucleotides read TGTGCCAGCAGCCAGGGACTAGTAAATGAGCAGTTCTTC. It is translated as CASSQGLVNEQFF.

J is TRBJ2-3 and V is TRBV30; 7 bases agree with TRBD1. With 1 base clipped from V and 7 bases from J, the junction kept 8 bases outside the gene matches. Germline V CDR1 and CDR2: GTSNPN, SVGIG (reference sequence). The CDR3 spans 14 residues. Here the CDR3 reads CAWSAGTAGNTQYF. The CDR3 nucleotides read TGTGCCTGGAGTGCAGGGACAGCAGGAAATACGCAGTATTTT.

The V and J genes are TRBV13 and TRBJ2-3; no clear D. There are 11 residues in the CDR3. The V gene lost 5 bases and the J gene lost 3 bases, with 3 bases spanning the gap. Germline assignment: CDR1 PRHDT and CDR2 FYEKMQ (reference sequence). The CDR3 here is CASSITDTQYF. In nucleotides, the CDR3 is TGTGCCAGCAGCATAACAGATACGCAGTATTTT.

The rearrangement links TRBV11-2 to TRBJ2-7; D may be TRBD1 (6 bases). This CDR3 has 14 amino acids. V was pared by 5 bases and J by 6 bases, with 17 bases between. CDR1 and CDR2 from the germline V gene are SGHAT and FQNNGV. CDR3 region: CASSPTGLSGEQYF. Here the CDR3 DNA reads TGTGCCAGCAGCCCTACAGGGTTAAGTGGCGAGCAGTACTTC.

This clone was picked up a small number of times. The chain employs TRBV28 and TRBJ1-2; 9 bases are shared with TRBD1. Germline V CDR1 and CDR2: MDHEN, SYDVKM. CDR3 length: 15 residues. V lost 5 bases to trimming and J lost 10 bases; unmatched junction nucleotides: 14. The CDR3 DNA reads TGTGCCAGCAGTGGGGACAGGGCCCCCTTATTTGCCTACACCTTC. Its translation is CASSGDRAPLFAYTF.

In this sample, this clone turned up once. The rearrangement links TRBV12-3 or TRBV12-4 to TRBJ2-1; 7 bases align to TRBD2. V trimming: 2 bases; J trimming: 9 bases; junction bases outside the gene matches: 4. The CDR3 loop spans 13 amino acids. The CDR3 DNA is TGTGCCAGCAGTTTAAGAACTAGCGTTGAGCAGTTCTTC. This encodes CASSLRTSVEQFF.

This sequence joins TRBV19 and TRBJ1-2, with a weak D call TRBD1 (5 bases). CDR1 and CDR2 from the germline V gene are LNHDA and SQIVND (reference sequence). The CDR3 sequence is 15 residues long. V was cut by 7 bases and J by 7 bases, with 22 bases left in between. As DNA, the CDR3 is TGTGCCAGTACCGATCGGAGGGGCGATGGACGTGGCTACACCTTC. Amino acids: CASTDRRGDGRGYTF.

Only a few counts were recorded for this clone. V usage is TRBV15 and J usage is TRBJ1-5; D may be TRBD1 (5 bases). The CDR3 covers 16 residues. Germline loops: CDR1 LNHNV, CDR2 YYDKDF (reference sequence). V was clipped by 1 base and J by 2 bases, with 12 bases between them. The CDR3 loop is CATSRGGLAGNQPQHF. The CDR3 DNA reads as TGTGCCACCAGCAGAGGGGGACTCGCGGGCAATCAGCCCCAGCATTTT.

This chain links TRBV19 with TRBJ1-6; no reliable D call. The V and J ends lost 6 bases and 9 bases respectively, with 9 bases between them. The CDR3 is 12 amino acids. In germline, CDR1 is LNHDA, CDR2 SQIVND (reference sequence). The CDR3 protein is CASSEGVSPLHF. CDR3 DNA: TGTGCCAGTAGCGAGGGAGTTTCACCCCTCCACTTT.

Only a few counts were recorded for this clone. The V call is TRBV28, the J call TRBJ2-4, with TRBD1 identical over 8 bases. Germline V lookup: CDR1 MDHEN, CDR2 SYDVKM. Trimming removed 3 bases from V and 6 bases from J; junction bases left unmatched: 10. This CDR3 spans 16 amino acids. DNA of the CDR3: TGTGCCAGCAGTTTGTCGGTTAGGACAGGGCTAAACATTCAGTACTTC. Amino acids: CASSLSVRTGLNIQYF.

V is TRBV7-2 and J is TRBJ2-2; a weak D match, TRBD2 (6 bases). Deletions cut 0 bases from V and 4 bases from J, with 9 bases between. The CDR3 contains 15 residues. The germline V gene has CDR1 SGHTA and CDR2 FQGNSA. The CDR3 DNA reads as TGTGCCAGCAGCTTAGCGGGGGGAACCACCGGGGAGCTGTTTTTT. This translates into CASSLAGGTTGELFF.

The J gene is TRBJ2-3, the V gene TRBV7-2, with 8 bases identical to TRBD2. This CDR3 has 15 residues. Germline-derived CDR1 and CDR2 are SGHTA and FQGNSA. The J segment lost 5 bases and the V segment lost 5 bases, leaving 9 bases of the junction unmatched. CDR3 amino acids: CASSPRGGTRDTQYF. The CDR3 DNA reads TGTGCCAGCAGCCCTCGAGGCGGGACTAGAGATACGCAGTATTTT.

The chain is built from TRBV12-3 or TRBV12-4 and TRBJ2-5; tentatively, D is TRBD2 (6 bases). With 4 bases removed from V and 7 bases from J, the gap between germline ends came to 10 bases. The CDR3 has 12 residues. CDR3 DNA: TGTGCCAGCAGTTCGCGGGGATCGACCCAGTACTTC. The encoded protein is CASSSRGSTQYF.

The V call is TRBV5-1, the J call TRBJ2-1; D is perhaps TRBD2 (5 bases). This CDR3 has 15 residues. V was cut by 0 bases and J by 5 bases, with 12 bases left in between. Per the germline V gene, CDR1 is SGHRS and CDR2 is YFSETQ. CDR3 sequence (DNA): TGCGCCAGCAGCTTGGTGCCTAGCATCGACAATGAGCAGTTCTTC. Residues: CASSLVPSIDNEQFF.

The chain is built from TRBV5-1 and TRBJ1-2; the D gene is possibly TRBD1 (6 bases). Germline loops: CDR1 SGHRS, CDR2 YFSETQ. This CDR3 contains 16 residues. Trimming stripped 4 bases from V and 3 bases from J, with 19 bases between. CDR3 sequence reads: CASSHGRGNQDYGYTF. The CDR3 nucleotides read TGCGCCAGCAGCCACGGGAGGGGGAACCAGGACTATGGCTACACCTTC. The full variable domain, completed using reference TRBV5-1 and TRBJ1-2, is KAGVTQTPRYLIKTRGQQVTLSCSPISGHRSVSWYQQTPGQGLQFLFEYFSETQRNKGNFPGRFSGRQFSNSRSEMNVSTLELGDSALYLCASSHGRGNQDYGYTFGSGTRLTVV.

This clone was picked up a small number of times. The V gene is TRBV3-1 (or the pseudogene TRBV3-2), the J gene TRBJ2-7; D gene ambiguous. Germline CDR1 is LGHDT and CDR2 is YNNKEL (reference sequence). V lost 0 bases and J 2 bases, leaving 11 bases between the germline ends. The length of the CDR3 is 15 residues. The CDR3 here is CASSQDAVSAYEQYF. The DNA for the CDR3 is TGTGCCAGCAGCCAAGACGCAGTTTCTGCCTACGAGCAGTACTTC.